A single sample gave rise to the 16 T cell receptor beta chains below, sequenced in a study of regulatory T cells in long-lasting Graves disease. CDR3 regions were amplified by Arm-PCR using iRepertoire HTBI primers to build TCR beta libraries. TCRdb independently ran MiXCR on the multiplex PCR reads; one entry per CDR3 protein. Of approximately 540,000 distinct CDR3 sequences listed, 12% are singletons. Time point defined: newly diagnosed GD, antithyroid drugs for less than 3 months. RNA from PBMCs was the source of the TCR library. This sample was also put to use in a study of T cells in Graves' hyperthyroidism and ophthalmopathy.

Sample: peripheral blood mononuclear cells (PBMCs), taken at new diagnosis, from a patient treated with antithyroid drugs. The origin of the receptors is a woman aged 30 to 39 with Graves disease.

The chain joins TRBV20-1 to TRBJ2-1; possibly TRBD2 for D (7 bases). CDR1 and CDR2 (germline): DFQATT, SNEGSKA (reference sequence). This CDR3 contains 11 residues. Trimming removed 5 bases at V and 9 bases at J, with 11 bases between. Here the CDR3 reads CSAQRGGEQFF. Written as DNA, the CDR3 is TGCAGTGCTCAGAGGGGGGGTGAGCAGTTCTTC.

This clonotype showed up many times. This rearrangement joins TRBV27 to TRBJ1-6; D is unresolved. This CDR3 has 15 residues. Trimming shortened V by 8 bases and J by 10 bases, and 21 bases separated the two germline ends. CDR1 MNHEY and CDR2 SMNVEV come from the germline V gene (reference sequence). CDR3 in amino acids: CASWRGGLRFSPLHF. In DNA, the CDR3 is TGTGCCAGCTGGCGGGGAGGGCTGAGGTTCTCACCCCTCCACTTT.

This clonotype was counted at least ten times. This chain uses TRBV3-1 with TRBJ2-1; 8 positions match TRBD2. V dropped 2 bases and J dropped 8; count of bases not matched to a gene: 8. The CDR3 extends over 15 amino acids. Germline CDR1 LGHDT, CDR2 YNNKEL (reference sequence). The CDR3 here is CASSQRGSGKDEQFF. As DNA, the CDR3 is TGTGCCAGCAGCCAAAGGGGTAGCGGGAAGGATGAGCAGTTCTTC.

This clonotype was picked up a small number of times. The CDR3 is CASSPANSGELFF. CDR3 sequence (DNA): TGTGCCAGCTCCCCCGCCAACTCCGGGGAGCTGTTTTTT. The chain joins TRBV18 to TRBJ2-2, with D hard to call. The CDR3 sequence is 13 residues long. Trimming cost V 6 bases and J 6 bases, with 11 bases left between them. Germline V CDR1 and CDR2: KGHSH, LQKENI.

This chain connects TRBV20-1 to TRBJ2-1, with D hard to call. V was pared by 7 bases and J by 5 bases, with 9 bases between. The V gene's germline CDR1 is DFQATT and CDR2 SNEGSKA (reference sequence). CDR3 length: 11 residues. The CDR3 here is CSVIPDNEQFF. CDR3 DNA: TGCAGTGTCATTCCGGACAATGAGCAGTTCTTC.

Many counts were recorded for this clonotype. This sequence joins TRBV27 and TRBJ2-5; D is unclear. The length of the CDR3 is 15 residues. V was pared by 0 bases and J by 1 base, with 9 bases between. Germline CDR1 is MNHEY and CDR2 is SMNVEV (reference sequence). DNA for the CDR3: TGTGCCAGCAGTTTATCGGCCTCCCGCCAAGAGACCCAGTACTTC. Residues: CASSLSASRQETQYF.

V is TRBV20-1 and J is TRBJ2-1; the match to TRBD2 covers 9 bases. J lost 2 bases, V lost 2 bases, and 7 bases had no gene match. In germline, CDR1 is DFQATT, CDR2 SNEGSKA (reference sequence). CDR3 length: 16 amino acids. The CDR3 bases are TGCAGTGCTAGAAGTAGCGGGAGATTACCCTACAATGAGCAGTTCTTC. Protein sequence: CSARSSGRLPYNEQFF.

This clonotype showed up many times. The chain links TRBV11-2 to TRBJ2-1; 9 positions match TRBD2. The J segment lost 16 bases and the V segment lost 6 bases, leaving 16 bases of the junction unmatched. The CDR3 is made up of 14 amino acids. Germline V gives CDR1 SGHAT, CDR2 FQNNGV. The CDR3 loop is CASRIGFSGSPFFF. Written as DNA, the CDR3 is TGTGCCAGCAGGATAGGGTTTAGCGGGAGCCCCTTTTTCTTC.

This clonotype was counted only a few times. The gene calls are TRBV20-1 and TRBJ2-1, with TRBD2 as a possible D gene (6 bases). V was pared by 5 bases and J by 10 bases, with 12 bases between. The CDR3 loop spans 11 amino acids. Germline V CDR1 and CDR2: DFQATT, SNEGSKA (reference sequence). The CDR3 nucleotides are TGCAGTGCTCCGGGACTTTCAGAGCAGTTCTTC. Amino acids: CSAPGLSEQFF.

There are a few counts of this clonotype. The rearrangement uses TRBV24-1 and TRBJ2-5; 7 bases are a match to TRBD1. Germline-derived CDR1 and CDR2 are KGHDR and SFDVKD. The CDR3 is made up of 15 amino acids. V shed 4 bases and J 7 bases; nucleotides not matched to a gene: 11. CDR3 sequence (DNA): TGTGCCACCAGTGACCCTAACGACAGGGCAGGGACCCAGTACTTC. Amino acids: CATSDPNDRAGTQYF.

This clonotype was counted ten times or more. The rearrangement links TRBV9 to TRBJ2-6; D remains unclear. Trimming cost V 0 bases and J 0 bases, with 4 bases left between them. Germline assignment: CDR1 SGDLS and CDR2 YYNGEE. This CDR3 spans 15 amino acids. This CDR3 is CASSVGPSGANVLTF. The CDR3 coding sequence is TGTGCCAGCAGCGTAGGACCCTCTGGGGCCAACGTCCTGACTTTC.

Details on this clonotype: A read error may be the cause here, since a much bigger clone is one base away. The chain employs TRBV27 and TRBJ1-6; D remains unclear. The CDR3 has 16 residues. Germline lookup yields CDR1 MNHEY and CDR2 SMNVEV (reference sequence). With 0 bases removed from V and 6 bases from J, the gap between germline ends came to 12 bases. In DNA form, the CDR3 reads TGTGCCAGCAGTTTATCGACCTCGGGTGGTAATTCACCCCTCCACTTT. Its translation: CASSLSTSGGNSPLHF.

This clonotype was seen ten or more times. V is TRBV29-1 and J is TRBJ2-1; 9 nucleotides match TRBD2. V was clipped by 4 bases and J by 2 bases; unmatched bases: 9. The CDR3 length is 16 residues. CDR1 is SQVTM and CDR2 is ANQGSEA in the germline V gene. The CDR3 reads CSVGRGLAGAYNEQFF. The CDR3 DNA is TGCAGCGTTGGCAGGGGATTAGCGGGAGCCTACAATGAGCAGTTCTTC.

The chain is built from TRBV19 and TRBJ2-7; D may be TRBD1 or TRBD2 (6 bases each). CDR3 length: 14 residues. Trimming shortened V by 7 bases and J by 7 bases, and 20 bases separated the two germline ends. In germline, CDR1 is LNHDA, CDR2 SQIVND (reference sequence). CDR3 coding DNA: TGTGCCAGTACAGAGACAGGAATCGCGGGGGAGCAGTACTTC. This encodes CASTETGIAGEQYF.

This clonotype was seen repeatedly, ten times or more. V usage is TRBV6-2 or TRBV6-3 and J usage is TRBJ1-5, with 9 bases aligning to TRBD1. This CDR3 region has 16 residues. Losses at the gene ends were 2 bases for V and 0 bases for J; bases not matched to a gene: 2. The V gene's germline CDR1 is MNHEY and CDR2 SVGEGT. This CDR3 reads CASSYRTGDSNQPQHF. The DNA of the CDR3 is TGTGCCAGCAGTTACCGGACAGGGGATAGCAATCAGCCCCAGCATTTT.

This clonotype was counted many times. The chain recombines TRBV7-9 with TRBJ2-5; D is perhaps TRBD1 (6 bases). V was cut by 3 bases and J by 4 bases, with 12 bases left in between. The CDR3 has 14 amino acids. Germline V CDR1 and CDR2: SEHNR, FQNEAQ (reference sequence). In nucleotides, the CDR3 is TGTGCCAGCAGCTTTAGACAGGAGTTAGAGACCCAGTACTTC. This translates into CASSFRQELETQYF.